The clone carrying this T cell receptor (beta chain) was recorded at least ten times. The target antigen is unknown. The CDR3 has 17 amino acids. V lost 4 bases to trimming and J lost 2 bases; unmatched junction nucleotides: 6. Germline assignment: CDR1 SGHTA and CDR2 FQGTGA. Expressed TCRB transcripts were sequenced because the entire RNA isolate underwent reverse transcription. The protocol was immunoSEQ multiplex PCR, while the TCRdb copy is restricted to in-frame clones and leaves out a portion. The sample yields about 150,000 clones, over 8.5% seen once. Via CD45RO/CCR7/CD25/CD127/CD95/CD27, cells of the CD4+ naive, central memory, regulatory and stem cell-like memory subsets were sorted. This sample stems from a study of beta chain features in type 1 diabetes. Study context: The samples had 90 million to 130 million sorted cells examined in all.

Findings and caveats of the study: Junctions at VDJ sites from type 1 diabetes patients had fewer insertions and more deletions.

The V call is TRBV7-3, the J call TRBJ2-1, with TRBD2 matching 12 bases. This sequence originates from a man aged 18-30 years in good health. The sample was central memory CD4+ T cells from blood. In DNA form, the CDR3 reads TGTGCCAGCAGCTCAGCCCGGACTAGCGGGACCTACAATGAGCAGTTCTTC. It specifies CASSSARTSGTYNEQFF.